This passage covers 14 T cell receptor beta chains from one sample sequenced in a study of shared clonotypes between healthy human individuals. Here immunoSEQ multiplex PCR was the method, and the copy in TCRdb shows in-frame clones only, minus some. Here the sample spans more than 850,000 clones, approximately 78% being singletons. The sample taken for sequencing was memory CD4+ T cells from PBMCs. The subset was: CD45RA-negative fraction. Source of these receptors: a man younger than 30 in good health. Some clones in this sample may be carry-over from other donors' samples.

The chain links TRBV29-1 to TRBJ1-1; D remains unclear. Germline CDR1 and CDR2: SQVTM and ANQGSEA. This CDR3 spans 12 amino acids. The V and J ends lost 7 bases and 0 bases respectively, with 9 bases between them. Here the CDR3 DNA reads TGCAGCGCCCAAGGAGTGAACACTGAAGCTTTCTTT. It encodes CSAQGVNTEAFF.

The chain links TRBV7-3 to TRBJ2-7; 16 bases fit TRBD2. This CDR3 region has 17 residues. V lost 6 bases, J lost 7 bases, and 12 bases stayed unmatched. Germline V gene data show CDR1 as SGHTA and CDR2 as FQGTGA. The CDR3 DNA is TGTGCCAGCAGTCTCTTTGGGACTAGCGGGAGGGCTTCTGAGCAGTACTTC. Its protein product is CASSLFGTSGRASEQYF.

This clone appeared a few times. The V and J genes are TRBV19 and TRBJ2-3; the D call may be TRBD1 or TRBD2 (5 bases each). Germline CDR1 reads LNHDA; CDR2 reads SQIVND (reference sequence). This CDR3 spans 15 amino acids. With 3 bases removed from V and 3 bases from J, the gap between germline ends came to 13 bases. The CDR3 spells CASSITGAVTDTQYF. The DNA of the CDR3 is TGTGCCAGTAGTATTACCGGGGCGGTAACAGATACGCAGTATTTT.

CDR3 protein: CASSPGTENSPLHF. The CDR3 nucleotides are TGTGCCAGCAGTCCCGGGACAGAGAATTCACCCCTCCACTTT. This chain links TRBV7-9 with TRBJ1-6, with TRBD1 matching 7 bases. This CDR3 has 14 amino acids. V was pared by 6 bases and J by 7 bases, with 6 bases of the junction left unmatched. Germline V lookup: CDR1 SEHNR, CDR2 FQNEAQ (reference sequence).

The chain is built from TRBV5-6 and TRBJ2-3, with a tentative D call TRBD2 (6 bases). Between the trimmed V and J ends, which lost 0 bases and 0 bases, there was a span of 11 bases. CDR1 SGHDT and CDR2 YYEEEE come from the germline V gene. The CDR3 sequence is 16 residues long. The CDR3 nucleotides are TGTGCCAGCAGCTTGGGTCCGGGAGTTAGCACAGATACGCAGTATTTT. Translating it yields CASSLGPGVSTDTQYF.

The chain carries TRBV27 and TRBJ1-1, with 9 bases lining up with TRBD1. V shed 4 bases, J shed 1 base, and the junction held 4 bases outside the gene matches. The germline CDR1 and CDR2 sequences are MNHEY and SMNVEV (reference sequence). This CDR3 contains 15 residues. CDR3 bases: TGTGCCAGCAGTTGGGGGACAGGGAGGAACACTGAAGCTTTCTTT. Its protein product is CASSWGTGRNTEAFF.

This sequence joins TRBV7-3 and TRBJ1-3; D is perhaps TRBD1 (6 bases). This CDR3 comprises 13 residues. Trimming took off 5 bases at V and 4 bases at J, with 9 bases between the two ends. The V gene's germline CDR1 is SGHTA and CDR2 FQGTGA. The CDR3 here is CASSEGQGNTIYF. CDR3 in DNA: TGTGCCAGCAGCGAAGGACAGGGAAACACCATATATTTT.

This clone appeared once. The chain is built from TRBV9 and TRBJ2-3; 9 bases are a match to TRBD2. J lost 3 bases, V lost 0 bases, and 8 bases had no gene match. Germline loops: CDR1 SGDLS, CDR2 YYNGEE. The CDR3 loop spans 17 amino acids. CDR3 bases: TGTGCCAGCAGCGTAGGGGGGACTAGCCGATATACAGATACGCAGTATTTT. Amino acid sequence: CASSVGGTSRYTDTQYF.

The V and J genes are TRBV7-2 and TRBJ2-2; 8 bases are shared with TRBD2. This CDR3 has 14 amino acids. J was trimmed by 5 bases and V by 5 bases; bases with no gene match: 4. CDR1 is SGHTA and CDR2 is FQGNSA in the germline V gene. The CDR3 region has the DNA TGTGCCAGCAGCCGGGGGACTAGTACCGGGGAGCTGTTTTTT. It encodes CASSRGTSTGELFF.

The gene calls are TRBV7-3 and TRBJ2-5; D is unclear. The length of the CDR3 is 13 residues. Germline V lookup: CDR1 SGHTA, CDR2 FQGTGA. V shed 5 bases and J shed 2 bases, with 9 bases lying between them. The CDR3 here is CASSAQPQETQYF. The CDR3 DNA reads as TGTGCCAGCAGCGCACAGCCACAAGAGACCCAGTACTTC.

This clone has only one observation. One end of the junction does not line up with germline, which may come from a read error. J is TRBJ2-1 and V is TRBV27; D is perhaps TRBD1 or TRBD2 (5 bases each). Germline V gene lookup returns CDR1 MNHEY and CDR2 SMNVEV (reference sequence). This CDR3 contains 12 residues. This CDR3 reads CASRLSPGPPLF. As DNA, the CDR3 is TGTGCCAGCAGACTGTCACCGGGACCCCCTCTCTTC.

The V and J genes are TRBV6-1 and TRBJ2-7; 11 bases are shared with TRBD1. Germline V gene data show CDR1 as MNHNS and CDR2 as SASEGT. The CDR3 contains 15 residues. The V and J ends lost 3 bases and 3 bases, in that order; junction bases with no gene match: 4. This CDR3 reads CASSDGQGAFYEQYF. CDR3 in DNA: TGTGCCAGCAGTGATGGACAGGGGGCGTTCTACGAGCAGTACTTC.

This chain connects TRBV6-6 to TRBJ1-3; 8 bases align to TRBD1. The CDR3 consists of 14 residues. The V segment lost 6 bases and the J segment 6 bases; nucleotides outside the gene matches: 7. The V gene's germline CDR1 is MNHNY and CDR2 SVGAGI (reference sequence). The CDR3 region has the DNA TGTGCCAGCAGATACAGGGGGTCGGAAAACACCATATATTTT. Translation gives CASRYRGSENTIYF.

The chain employs TRBV19 and TRBJ1-2, with D tentatively TRBD1 (6 bases). Looked up from germline, CDR1 is LNHDA and CDR2 is SQIVND (reference sequence). V shed 3 bases and J shed 4 bases, with 21 bases lying between them. The length of the CDR3 is 17 residues. Here the CDR3 DNA reads TGTGCCAGTAGTATCCATACACAAAGGACAGCCCCCTATGGCTACACCTTC. Amino acid sequence: CASSIHTQRTAPYGYTF.